This entry describes one TCR beta chain. In the original workflow: Amplifying reference gene primers gave estimates of nucleated cell counts. Clones were sequenced by immunoSEQ multiplex PCR, and TCRdb holds only the in-frame ones, with some missing. V, J and clone size are taken as reported in that table, and D and trimming were inferred from the DNA itself. The sample comprises tens of thousands of clones, over 80% of which are singletons, and under 7.5% rests with the top ten. The data originate from a study of blood T cell repertoires in COVID-19. The overall study: Specimens from acute and convalescent COVID-19 originated in the United States, Italy and Spain. The analysed material was cDNA or gDNA that came from T cells, B-cell-depleted T cells, or PBMCs.

J lost 8 bases, V lost 6 bases, and 12 bases had no gene match. This CDR3 is built from 15 residues. Germline loops: CDR1 MDHEN, CDR2 SYDVKM. The sequence was obtained from a woman in her fifties or sixties with active COVID-19. The chain couples TRBV28 to TRBJ1-4; 7 bases fit TRBD1. The sequenced sample was peripheral blood. The CDR3 nucleotides read TGTGCCAGCAGCCCAGGGGGTGCTGATATGGAAAAACTGTTTTTT. Amino acids: CASSPGGADMEKLFF.